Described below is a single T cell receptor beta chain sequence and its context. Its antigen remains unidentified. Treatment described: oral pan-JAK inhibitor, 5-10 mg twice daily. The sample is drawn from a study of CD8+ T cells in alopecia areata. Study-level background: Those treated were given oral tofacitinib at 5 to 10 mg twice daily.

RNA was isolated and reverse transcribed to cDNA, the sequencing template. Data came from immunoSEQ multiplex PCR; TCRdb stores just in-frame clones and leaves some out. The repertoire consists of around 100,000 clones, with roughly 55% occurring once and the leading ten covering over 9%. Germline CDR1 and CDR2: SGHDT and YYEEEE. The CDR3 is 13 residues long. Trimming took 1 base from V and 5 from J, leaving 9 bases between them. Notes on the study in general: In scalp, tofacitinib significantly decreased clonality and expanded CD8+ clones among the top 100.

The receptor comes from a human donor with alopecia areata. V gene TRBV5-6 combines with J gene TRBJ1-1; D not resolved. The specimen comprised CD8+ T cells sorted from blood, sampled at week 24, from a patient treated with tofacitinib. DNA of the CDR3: TGTGCCAGCAGCTTGATAGGGCAAACTGAAGCTTTCTTT. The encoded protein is CASSLIGQTEAFF.